One and the same sample provided the 10 T cell receptor beta chains below, sequenced in a study of cytomegalovirus exposure and HLA in healthy donors (dated by TCRdb to 2017 to 2019). Libraries came from the immunoSEQ multiplex PCR assay. TCRdb retrieved this table from immuneACCESS and kept in-frame rearrangements only. Not all clones are present; in checked studies, unresolved V genes account for under half, and no reason is known for the remainder. Present in this sample are approximately 120,000 clones, just under 95% of which were seen just once. The ten largest clones take up over 1% of the sample. Sequencing input: PBMCs. All receptors derive from a woman aged 18-29 years in good health and CMV-seronegative.

V is TRBV29-1 and J is TRBJ1-2, with D unclear. Deletions cut 5 bases from V and 7 bases from J, with 11 bases between. Germline V gene sequence: CDR1 SQVTM, CDR2 ANQGSEA. The CDR3 covers 11 residues. Written as DNA, the CDR3 is TGCAGCGTTCCTCTCGACTCTGGCTACACCTTC. Translating it yields CSVPLDSGYTF.

The rearrangement uses TRBV19 and TRBJ1-5, with TRBD1 matching 10 bases. Germline values: CDR1 LNHDA, CDR2 SQIVND (reference sequence). The J segment lost 9 bases and the V segment lost 9 bases, leaving 8 bases of the junction unmatched. The CDR3 totals 13 residues. The CDR3 sequence is CASRDRGRGPQHF. For the CDR3, the DNA is TGTGCCAGCCGGGACAGGGGCAGAGGGCCCCAGCATTTT.

CDR3 DNA sequence: TGCGCCAGCAGCAGCAGGGGGAGTGCAACTAATGAAAAACTGTTTTTT. Its protein is CASSSRGSATNEKLFF. This sequence joins TRBV5-1 and TRBJ1-4; 7 positions agree with TRBD1. The CDR3 contains 16 residues. J was trimmed by 0 bases and V by 4 bases; bases with no gene match: 6. Germline-derived CDR1 and CDR2 are SGHRS and YFSETQ.

This chain connects TRBV28 to TRBJ1-1, with D possibly matching TRBD1 (6 bases). V shed 4 bases and J shed 4 bases, with 19 bases lying between them. The CDR3 is made up of 16 amino acids. CDR1 and CDR2 from the germline V gene are MDHEN and SYDVKM. For the CDR3, the DNA is TGTGCCAGCAGTTCCCCTTCGGGGGGCGCATCCACTGAAGCTTTCTTT. Protein: CASSSPSGGASTEAFF.

This chain joins TRBV18 and TRBJ1-1; D is undetermined. The CDR3 has 14 residues. The germline V and J ends were trimmed by 6 bases and 6 bases, with 17 bases remaining between them. Germline V CDR1 and CDR2: KGHSH, LQKENI. The CDR3 spells CASSASRGGPEAFF. As DNA, the CDR3 is TGTGCCAGCTCTGCATCCCGGGGAGGCCCTGAAGCTTTCTTT.

This clone has just one count. The rearrangement links TRBV5-1 to TRBJ2-3; 12 bases agree with TRBD2. The CDR3 extends over 16 amino acids. The germline CDR1 and CDR2 sequences are SGHRS and YFSETQ. The J segment lost 0 bases and the V segment lost 1 base, leaving 0 bases of the junction unmatched. In DNA, the CDR3 is TGCGCCAGCAGCTTGCTAGCGGGGGGGAGCACAGATACGCAGTATTTT. Translated, it gives CASSLLAGGSTDTQYF.

The rearrangement links TRBV7-6 to TRBJ2-7, with a weak D call TRBD2 (7 bases). The CDR3 runs 15 residues. Trimming pared 1 base from V and 6 bases from J, leaving 16 bases between. Germline-derived CDR1 and CDR2 are SGHVS and FNYEAQ. The CDR3 DNA is TGTGCCAGCAGCTTAGAGGTGGGGAGGGGGGTCGAGCAGTACTTC. Translating gives CASSLEVGRGVEQYF.

The rearrangement uses TRBV9 and TRBJ2-1, with 9 bases matching TRBD2. The germline gives CDR1 SGDLS, CDR2 YYNGEE. The V gene end was trimmed by 4 bases and the J gene end by 9 bases; junction bases not matched to a gene: 11. CDR3 length: 15 amino acids. CDR3 sequence reads: CASSLSGGSASEQFF. Here the CDR3 DNA reads TGTGCCAGCAGCCTCAGCGGGGGGTCCGCAAGTGAGCAGTTCTTC.

The chain uses TRBV18 and TRBJ2-2, with TRBD2 identical over 7 bases. The V segment lost 1 base and the J segment 4 bases; nucleotides outside the gene matches: 12. The germline V gene encodes CDR1 KGHSH and CDR2 LQKENI. The CDR3 sequence is 18 residues long. In DNA, the CDR3 is TGTGCCAGCTCACCACGGGAGGGGCGGCCTACGGGCACCGGGGAGCTGTTTTTT. Its translation is CASSPREGRPTGTGELFF.

This chain joins TRBV5-1 and TRBJ1-1; the D is unclear. The V end lost 3 bases, the J end lost 3 bases, and 12 bases lay between the germline ends. Germline values: CDR1 SGHRS, CDR2 YFSETQ. The CDR3 spans 14 residues. The CDR3 is CASSSGEVDTEAFF. The CDR3 DNA is TGCGCCAGCAGCTCCGGTGAGGTTGACACTGAAGCTTTCTTT.